The present TCR beta chain was sequenced within a study of cytomegalovirus exposure and HLA in healthy donors. Worth noting for this clone: The antigen remains undetermined.

Primers for the PCR totalled 60 Vbeta and 13 Jbeta. TCRdb's copy holds only in-frame clones and misses some; the assay was immunoSEQ multiplex PCR. This table holds around 120,000 clones, around three quarters found once. Study results and caveats: Previous analysis showed most TCR beta V segments were productive about 87% or about 30% of the time. Later examination showed HLA-associated TCR beta chains had greater clonal expansion than equally common others.

Germline CDR1 LGHNA, CDR2 YNFKEQ. This CDR3 has 16 residues. Trimming removed 0 bases from V and 4 bases from J; junction bases left unmatched: 7. The chain recombines TRBV4-2 with TRBJ2-7, with TRBD2 matching 9 bases. The material sequenced was PBMCs. This TCR derives from a man in his late teens or twenties in good health and CMV-seronegative. CDR3 protein: CASSQDGAGGLYEQYF. The CDR3 DNA is TGTGCCAGCAGCCAAGATGGGGCGGGAGGGCTTTACGAGCAGTACTTC.